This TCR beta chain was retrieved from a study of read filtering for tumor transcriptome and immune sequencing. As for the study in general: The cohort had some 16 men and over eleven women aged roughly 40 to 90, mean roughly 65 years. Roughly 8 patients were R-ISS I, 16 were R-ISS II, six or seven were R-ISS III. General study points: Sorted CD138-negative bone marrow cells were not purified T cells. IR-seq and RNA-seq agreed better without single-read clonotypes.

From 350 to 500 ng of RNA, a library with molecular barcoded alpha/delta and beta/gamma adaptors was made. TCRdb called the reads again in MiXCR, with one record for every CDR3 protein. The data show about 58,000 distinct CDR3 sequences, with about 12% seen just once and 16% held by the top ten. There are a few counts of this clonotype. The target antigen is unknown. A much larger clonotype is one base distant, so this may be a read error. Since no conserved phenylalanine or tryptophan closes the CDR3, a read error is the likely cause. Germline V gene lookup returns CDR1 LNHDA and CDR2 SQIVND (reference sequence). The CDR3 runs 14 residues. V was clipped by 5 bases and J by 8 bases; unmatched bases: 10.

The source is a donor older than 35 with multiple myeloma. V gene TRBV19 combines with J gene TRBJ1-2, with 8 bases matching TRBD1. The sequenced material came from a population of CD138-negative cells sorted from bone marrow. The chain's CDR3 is CASSVQGDRVGYTL. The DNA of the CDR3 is TGTGCCAGTAGTGTACAGGGGGATCGTGTCGGCTACACCCTC.